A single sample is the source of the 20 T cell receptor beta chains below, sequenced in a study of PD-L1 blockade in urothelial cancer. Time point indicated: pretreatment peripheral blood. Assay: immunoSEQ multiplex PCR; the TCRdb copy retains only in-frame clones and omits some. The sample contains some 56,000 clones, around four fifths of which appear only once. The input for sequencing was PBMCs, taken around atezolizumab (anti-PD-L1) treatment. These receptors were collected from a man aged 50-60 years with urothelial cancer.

The CDR3, as DNA: TGCGCCAGCAGCCAAGGCCTGCAGAACCCCTACGAGCAGTACTTC. Amino acids: CASSQGLQNPYEQYF. The chain combines TRBV4-1 with TRBJ2-7, with D unresolved. CDR3 size: 15 residues. Trimming took off 1 base at V and 2 bases at J, with 12 bases between the two ends. CDR1 is MGHRA, CDR2 YSYEKL, per germline.

CDR3 amino acids: CASSVGDQPQHF. The DNA for the CDR3 is TGTGCCAGCAGTGTAGGGGATCAGCCCCAGCATTTT. The rearrangement links TRBV6-1 to TRBJ1-5; TRBD1 is a possible D gene (5 bases). The CDR3 runs to 12 residues. Trimming took 4 bases from V and 5 from J, leaving 6 bases between them. Germline V gene lookup returns CDR1 MNHNS and CDR2 SASEGT.

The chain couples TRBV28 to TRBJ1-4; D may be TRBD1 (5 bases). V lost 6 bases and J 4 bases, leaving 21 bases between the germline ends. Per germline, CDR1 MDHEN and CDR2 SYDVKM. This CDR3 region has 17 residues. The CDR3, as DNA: TGTGCCAGCAGACCCGGACTAAGGGGCCAGGTTAATGAAAAACTGTTTTTT. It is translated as CASRPGLRGQVNEKLFF.

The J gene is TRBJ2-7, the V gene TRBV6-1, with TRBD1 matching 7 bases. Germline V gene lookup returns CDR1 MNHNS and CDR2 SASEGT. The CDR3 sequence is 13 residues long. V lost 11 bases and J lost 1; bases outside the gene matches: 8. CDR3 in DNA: TGTGCCCATCGGGACAGAGTTTCCTACGAGCAGTACTTC. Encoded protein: CAHRDRVSYEQYF.

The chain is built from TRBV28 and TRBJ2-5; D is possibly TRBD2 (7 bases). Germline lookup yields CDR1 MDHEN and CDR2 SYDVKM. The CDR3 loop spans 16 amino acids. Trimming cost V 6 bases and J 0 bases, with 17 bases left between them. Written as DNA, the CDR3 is TGTGCCAGCAGCCCCGTAGGGGGGGACTACCAAGAGACCCAGTACTTC. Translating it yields CASSPVGGDYQETQYF.

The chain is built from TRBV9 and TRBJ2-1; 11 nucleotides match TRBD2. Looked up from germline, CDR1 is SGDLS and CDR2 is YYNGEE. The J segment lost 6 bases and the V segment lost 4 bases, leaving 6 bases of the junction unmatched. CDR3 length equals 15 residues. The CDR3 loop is CASSNLAGGLNEQFF. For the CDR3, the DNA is TGTGCCAGCAGCAACCTAGCGGGGGGCCTCAATGAGCAGTTCTTC.

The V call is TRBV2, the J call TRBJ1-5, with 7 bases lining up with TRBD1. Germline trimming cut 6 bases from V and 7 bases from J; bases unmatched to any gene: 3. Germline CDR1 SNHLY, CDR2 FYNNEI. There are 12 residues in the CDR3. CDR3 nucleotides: TGTGCCAGCAGAATACAGGGGCAGCCCCAGCATTTT. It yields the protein CASRIQGQPQHF.

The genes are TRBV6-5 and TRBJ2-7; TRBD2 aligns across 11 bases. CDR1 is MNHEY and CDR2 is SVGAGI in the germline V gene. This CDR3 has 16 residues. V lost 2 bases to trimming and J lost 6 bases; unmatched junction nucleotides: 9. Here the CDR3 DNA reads TGTGCCAGCAGTTACCGTACTAGCGGGAGAAATAGCGAGCAGTACTTC. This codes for CASSYRTSGRNSEQYF.

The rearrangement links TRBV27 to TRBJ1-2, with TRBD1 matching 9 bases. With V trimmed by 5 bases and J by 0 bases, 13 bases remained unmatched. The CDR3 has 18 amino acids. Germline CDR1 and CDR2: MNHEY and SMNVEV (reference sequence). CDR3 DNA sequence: TGTGCCAGCAGTCCGCTCGGACAGGGGAGGAAGACTAACTATGGCTACACCTTC. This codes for CASSPLGQGRKTNYGYTF.

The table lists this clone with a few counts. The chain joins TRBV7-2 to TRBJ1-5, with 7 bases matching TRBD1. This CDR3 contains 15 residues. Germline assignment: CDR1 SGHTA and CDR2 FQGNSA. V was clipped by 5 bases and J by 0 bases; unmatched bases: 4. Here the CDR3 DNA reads TGTGCCAGCAGCCCAGACAGGGATAGCAATCAGCCCCAGCATTTT. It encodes CASSPDRDSNQPQHF.

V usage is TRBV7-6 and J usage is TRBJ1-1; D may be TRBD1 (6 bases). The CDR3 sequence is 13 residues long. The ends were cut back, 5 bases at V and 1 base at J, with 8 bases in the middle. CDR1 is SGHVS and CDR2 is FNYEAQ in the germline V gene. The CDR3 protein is CASSLGQNTEAFF. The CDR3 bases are TGTGCCAGCAGCCTGGGACAGAACACTGAAGCTTTCTTT.

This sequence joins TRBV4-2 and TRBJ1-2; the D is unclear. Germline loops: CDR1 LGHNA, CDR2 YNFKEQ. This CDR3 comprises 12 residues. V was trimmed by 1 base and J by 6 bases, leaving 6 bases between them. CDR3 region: CASSQVRDGYTF. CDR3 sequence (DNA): TGTGCCAGCAGCCAAGTGCGGGATGGCTACACCTTC.

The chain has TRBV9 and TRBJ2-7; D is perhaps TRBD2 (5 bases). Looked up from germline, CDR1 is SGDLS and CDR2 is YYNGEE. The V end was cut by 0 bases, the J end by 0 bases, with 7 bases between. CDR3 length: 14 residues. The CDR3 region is CASSVDAGSYEQYF. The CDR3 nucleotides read TGTGCCAGCAGCGTAGATGCGGGCTCCTACGAGCAGTACTTC.

In DNA form, the CDR3 reads TGTGCCAGCAGCTTCGAGGCAGGGAACGAGCAGTACTTC. This gives the protein CASSFEAGNEQYF. V is TRBV11-3 and J is TRBJ2-7; a weak D match, TRBD1 (5 bases). Germline CDR1 reads SGHNT; CDR2 reads YENEEA. This CDR3 contains 13 residues. V lost 3 bases and J lost 5, with 11 bases in between.

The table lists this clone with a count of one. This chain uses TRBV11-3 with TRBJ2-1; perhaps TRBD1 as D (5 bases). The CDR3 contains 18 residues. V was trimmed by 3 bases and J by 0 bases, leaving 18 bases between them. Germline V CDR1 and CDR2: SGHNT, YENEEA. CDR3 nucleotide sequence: TGTGCCAGCAGCTTGGGGCAGGGTCAATTGGGCTCCTACAATGAGCAGTTCTTC. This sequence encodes CASSLGQGQLGSYNEQFF.

The CDR3 sequence is CASSPSRGRAHEQYF. The CDR3 DNA is TGTGCCAGCAGCCCGTCCCGCGGGAGGGCCCACGAGCAGTACTTC. The rearrangement joins TRBV7-2 to TRBJ2-7; TRBD2 aligns across 9 bases. The CDR3 runs to 15 residues. V trimming: 5 bases; J trimming: 5 bases; junction bases outside the gene matches: 10. Per the germline V gene, CDR1 is SGHTA and CDR2 is FQGNSA.

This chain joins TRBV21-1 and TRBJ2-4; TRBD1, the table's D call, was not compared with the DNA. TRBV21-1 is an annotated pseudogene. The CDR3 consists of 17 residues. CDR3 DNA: TGTGCCAGCAGCAGACCGAGGGACAGATTAGCCAAAAACATTCAGTACTTC. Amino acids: CASSRPRDRLAKNIQYF.

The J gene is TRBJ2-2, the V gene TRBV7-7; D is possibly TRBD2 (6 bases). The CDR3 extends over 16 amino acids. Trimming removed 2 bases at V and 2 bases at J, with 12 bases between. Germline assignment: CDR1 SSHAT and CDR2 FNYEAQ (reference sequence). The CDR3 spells CASSLRLATNTGELFF. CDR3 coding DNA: TGTGCCAGCAGCTTAAGGCTAGCGACTAACACCGGGGAGCTGTTTTTT. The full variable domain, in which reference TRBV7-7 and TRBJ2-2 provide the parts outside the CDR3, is GAGVSQSPRYKVTKRGQDVTLRCDPISSHATLYWYQQALGQGPEFLTYFNYEAQPDKSGLPSDRFSAERPEGSISTLTIQRTEQRDSAMYRCASSLRLATNTGELFFGEGSRLTVL.

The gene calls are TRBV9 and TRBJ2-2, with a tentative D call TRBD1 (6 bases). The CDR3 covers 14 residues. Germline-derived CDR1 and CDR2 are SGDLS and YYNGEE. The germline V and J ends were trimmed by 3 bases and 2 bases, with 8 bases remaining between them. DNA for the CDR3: TGTGCCAGCAGCGAACAGGGAAACACCGGGGAGCTGTTTTTT. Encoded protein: CASSEQGNTGELFF.

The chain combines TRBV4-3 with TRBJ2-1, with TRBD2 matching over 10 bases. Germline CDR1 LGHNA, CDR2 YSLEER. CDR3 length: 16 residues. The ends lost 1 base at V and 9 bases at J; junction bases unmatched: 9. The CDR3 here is CASSQGALAGVGEQFF. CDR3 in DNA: TGCGCCAGCAGCCAAGGGGCGCTAGCGGGAGTTGGTGAGCAGTTCTTC.